This T cell receptor (beta chain) is drawn from a study of OX40 agonist ivuxolimab in advanced cancers. Using immunoSEQ multiplex PCR, the repertoire was profiled, and TCRdb retains in-frame clones only, with some absent. The table records around 10,000 clones, over 65% of them present only once. Losses at the gene ends were 3 bases for V and 5 bases for J; bases not matched to a gene: 7. CDR1 is MRHNA and CDR2 is SNTAGT in the germline V gene. There are 15 residues in the CDR3. V and J are TRBV6-4 and TRBJ2-1, with TRBD2 identical over 7 bases. This sequence was found in an adult with an advanced solid tumor such as melanoma, head and neck, liver or kidney cancer. The source was CD4+ or CD8+ T cells sorted from blood, collected in a trial of the OX40 agonist ivuxolimab. CDR3 sequence reads: CASSEFGGSNNEQFF. The CDR3 DNA reads TGTGCCAGCAGTGAGTTTGGCGGGAGCAACAATGAGCAGTTCTTC.